These 25 T cell receptor beta chains originate from one sample sequenced in a study of cytomegalovirus exposure and HLA in healthy donors. Only in-frame clones appear in the TCRdb table, and some are missing; sequencing was by immunoSEQ multiplex PCR. Found here are some 200,000 clones, roughly 84% of them singletons; the top ten hold around 15%. Source material: PBMCs. Every receptor here comes from a woman aged 25 to 39 in good health and CMV-seropositive.

The CDR3 DNA reads TGTGCCAGTAAGAGGGTTGGCACTGAAGCTTTCTTT. Protein: CASKRVGTEAFF. The chain recombines TRBV11-2 with TRBJ1-1; D remains ambiguous. The length of the CDR3 is 12 residues. V lost 9 bases and J 4 bases, leaving 12 bases between the germline ends. The V gene's germline CDR1 is SGHAT and CDR2 FQNNGV.

This chain uses TRBV27 with TRBJ2-1; TRBD2 matches 8 bases. CDR3 length: 15 amino acids. V was pared by 3 bases and J by 6 bases, with 7 bases of the junction left unmatched. Germline loops: CDR1 MNHEY, CDR2 SMNVEV (reference sequence). The CDR3 is CASSFPGLGVNEQFF. The CDR3 DNA is TGTGCCAGCAGTTTCCCGGGACTAGGGGTCAATGAGCAGTTCTTC.

V gene TRBV4-2 combines with J gene TRBJ2-7; D unresolved. CDR1 is LGHNA, CDR2 YNFKEQ, per germline. The V gene lost 1 base and the J gene lost 0 bases, with 10 bases spanning the gap. The CDR3 is 15 residues long. The CDR3 region has the DNA TGTGCCAGCAGCCAAGCTTTATTTAGCTCCTACGAGCAGTACTTC. Amino acids: CASSQALFSSYEQYF.

This rearrangement joins TRBV28 to TRBJ2-7; perhaps TRBD2 as D (7 bases). Germline V CDR1 and CDR2: MDHEN, SYDVKM. With 2 bases removed from V and 3 bases from J, the gap between germline ends came to 11 bases. This CDR3 region has 14 residues. The CDR3 protein is CASSLGGGGYEQYF. As DNA, the CDR3 is TGTGCCAGCAGTTTAGGAGGGGGGGGCTACGAGCAGTACTTC. Combining the CDR3 with reference TRBV28 and TRBJ2-7 gives the whole variable domain DVKVTQSSRYLVKRTGEKVFLECVQDMDHENMFWYRQDPGLGLRLIYFSYDVKMKEKGDIPEGYSVSREKKERFSLILESASTNQTSMYLCASSLGGGGYEQYFGPGTRLTVT.

The CDR3 loop is CASSYDSYGYTF. The CDR3 bases are TGCGCCAGCAGTTACGACAGCTATGGCTACACCTTC. The rearrangement joins TRBV5-1 to TRBJ1-2; weak D call: TRBD1 (5 bases). Deletions cut 5 bases from V and 4 bases from J, with 9 bases between. The CDR3 is 12 residues long. Germline assignment: CDR1 SGHRS and CDR2 YFSETQ.

CDR3 loop: CASSKLTLTLDYNEQFF. In nucleotides, the CDR3 is TGTGCCAGCAGTAAACTTACCCTAACTCTTGACTACAATGAGCAGTTCTTC. This chain links TRBV27 with TRBJ2-1, with D uncertain. Germline assignment: CDR1 MNHEY and CDR2 SMNVEV (reference sequence). Trimming shortened V by 5 bases and J by 3 bases, and 20 bases separated the two germline ends. The CDR3 contains 17 residues.

J is TRBJ2-1 and V is TRBV5-8, with 11 nucleotides matching TRBD2. Unmatched junction bases numbered 10, after V lost 0 bases and J lost 14 bases. The germline V gene encodes CDR1 SGHTS and CDR2 YDEGEE. CDR3 size: 15 residues. CDR3 protein: CASSLATGSGGVKFF. The CDR3 DNA reads TGTGCCAGCAGCTTGGCCACGGGTAGCGGGGGGGTAAAGTTCTTC.

This clone turned up a few times. This chain connects TRBV2 to TRBJ1-2, with 8 bases fitting TRBD1. Germline values: CDR1 SNHLY, CDR2 FYNNEI. The CDR3 sequence is 14 residues long. V lost 3 bases, J lost 8 bases, and 8 bases stayed unmatched. CDR3 sequence: CASSEQGRGQGYTF. The CDR3 nucleotides are TGTGCCAGCAGTGAGCAGGGCAGGGGGCAAGGCTACACCTTC. Combining the CDR3 with reference TRBV2 and TRBJ1-2 gives the whole variable domain EPEVTQTPSHQVTQMGQEVILRCVPISNHLYFYWYRQILGQKVEFLVSFYNNEISEKSEIFDDQFSVERPDGSNFTLKIRSTKLEDSAMYFCASSEQGRGQGYTFGSGTRLTVV.

The V gene is TRBV6-5, the J gene TRBJ2-1, with D perhaps TRBD2 (5 bases). CDR3 length: 16 amino acids. CDR1 and CDR2 (germline): MNHEY, SVGAGI. V shed 0 bases and J shed 8 bases, with 17 bases lying between them. The CDR3 here is CASSYSRVEGGDEQFF. The CDR3 DNA follows: TGTGCCAGCAGTTACTCGAGGGTAGAGGGCGGCGATGAGCAGTTCTTC.

The genes are TRBV5-1 and TRBJ2-3, with a tentative D call TRBD1 (5 bases). Trimming shortened V by 6 bases and J by 1 base, and 15 bases separated the two germline ends. Per the germline V gene, CDR1 is SGHRS and CDR2 is YFSETQ. The CDR3 covers 15 residues. The CDR3 spells CASTLEAGRTDTQYF. The CDR3 DNA is TGCGCCAGCACCCTCGAGGCAGGGCGCACAGATACGCAGTATTTT.

The rearrangement uses TRBV29-1 and TRBJ2-7; 9 bases are a match to TRBD1. CDR3 size: 14 residues. From germline, CDR1 is SQVTM and CDR2 ANQGSEA. The V segment lost 7 bases and the J segment 0 bases; nucleotides outside the gene matches: 7. CDR3 loop: CSATGTGSSYEQYF. CDR3 DNA: TGCAGCGCCACCGGGACAGGGAGCTCCTACGAGCAGTACTTC.

The chain joins TRBV28 to TRBJ2-5, with 7 bases lining up with TRBD2. The CDR3 totals 13 residues. Germline trimming cut 4 bases from V and 4 bases from J; bases unmatched to any gene: 3. Germline V gene data show CDR1 as MDHEN and CDR2 as SYDVKM. The CDR3 coding sequence is TGTGCCAGCAGTTGGGGCGGGGGAGAGACCCAGTACTTC. It specifies CASSWGGGETQYF.

V usage is TRBV28 and J usage is TRBJ2-7, with D tentatively TRBD1 (5 bases). The germline V gene encodes CDR1 MDHEN and CDR2 SYDVKM. V was pared by 7 bases and J by 3 bases, with 16 bases between. The CDR3 is 14 residues long. CDR3 loop: CASKTPGLLYEQYF. The CDR3 DNA reads as TGTGCCAGCAAAACCCCAGGGCTCCTCTACGAGCAGTACTTC.

This chain uses TRBV6-5 with TRBJ2-1; 12 positions agree with TRBD2. Germline V gene data show CDR1 as MNHEY and CDR2 as SVGAGI. V trimming: 2 bases; J trimming: 8 bases; junction bases outside the gene matches: 4. CDR3 length: 15 residues. This CDR3 reads CASSYRASGRDEQFF. DNA for the CDR3: TGTGCCAGCAGTTACCGCGCTAGCGGGAGGGATGAGCAGTTCTTC.

V is TRBV4-1 and J is TRBJ2-5, with TRBD2 identical over 10 bases. The CDR3 is made up of 17 amino acids. The J segment lost 5 bases and the V segment lost 0 bases, leaving 9 bases of the junction unmatched. From germline, CDR1 is MGHRA and CDR2 YSYEKL. CDR3 nucleotides: TGCGCCAGCAGCCAAGATTCTAGCGGGAGTATCTTGGAGACCCAGTACTTC. The encoded protein is CASSQDSSGSILETQYF.

The chain has TRBV27 and TRBJ1-5; the match to TRBD1 covers 11 bases. Germline CDR1 reads MNHEY; CDR2 reads SMNVEV (reference sequence). The CDR3 has 13 amino acids. V trimming: 8 bases; J trimming: 10 bases; junction bases outside the gene matches: 7. The CDR3 DNA sequence: TGTGCCAGCGGACAGGGGGCTAGGGCACCCCAGCATTTT. The encoded protein is CASGQGARAPQHF.

The chain employs TRBV11-3 and TRBJ2-7; 9 bases align to TRBD1. Per the germline V gene, CDR1 is SGHNT and CDR2 is YENEEA. The ends lost 5 bases at V and 0 bases at J; junction bases unmatched: 11. CDR3 size: 17 residues. The chain's CDR3 is CASSRTGGTGSSYEQYF. In DNA form, the CDR3 reads TGTGCCAGCAGCCGCACCGGGGGGACAGGGAGCTCCTACGAGCAGTACTTC.

The chain joins TRBV28 to TRBJ2-7; 7 nucleotides agree with TRBD2. V shed 6 bases, J shed 4 bases, and the junction held 3 bases outside the gene matches. The CDR3 totals 12 residues. The germline V gene encodes CDR1 MDHEN and CDR2 SYDVKM. CDR3 in DNA: TGTGCCAGCAGCCGCGGGGGTTACGAGCAGTACTTC. It codes for CASSRGGYEQYF.

The rearrangement joins TRBV14 to TRBJ2-1; TRBD2 agrees at 7 bases. The CDR3 has 14 amino acids. The V gene end was trimmed by 2 bases and the J gene end by 15 bases; junction bases not matched to a gene: 13. Per the germline V gene, CDR1 is SGHDN and CDR2 is FVKESK. In nucleotides, the CDR3 is TGTGCCAGCAGCCAACAATCCAGACTAGCAATGTTGTTCTTC. As protein: CASSQQSRLAMLFF.

The chain employs TRBV5-1 and TRBJ1-5, with 9 bases aligning to TRBD1. This CDR3 has 14 amino acids. V lost 5 bases to trimming and J lost 6 bases; unmatched junction nucleotides: 6. Germline V lookup: CDR1 SGHRS, CDR2 YFSETQ. CDR3 nucleotide sequence: TGCGCCAGCAGGGAGGGACAGGGAGGTCAGCCCCAGCATTTT. It is translated as CASREGQGGQPQHF. Full variable domain (outside the CDR3, taken from reference TRBV5-1 and TRBJ1-5): KAGVTQTPRYLIKTRGQQVTLSCSPISGHRSVSWYQQTPGQGLQFLFEYFSETQRNKGNFPGRFSGRQFSNSRSEMNVSTLELGDSALYLCASREGQGGQPQHFGDGTRLSIL.

The V and J genes are TRBV7-2 and TRBJ2-5; no firm D call. Germline V gene lookup returns CDR1 SGHTA and CDR2 FQGNSA. The CDR3 is 12 amino acids. Deletions cut 4 bases from V and 5 bases from J, with 8 bases between. The CDR3 DNA reads TGTGCCAGCAGCTCCCCCGGGGAGACCCAGTACTTC. It translates to CASSSPGETQYF.

The CDR3 protein is CASSSVTYEQYF. In DNA, the CDR3 is TGTGCCAGCAGCTCCGTTACCTACGAGCAGTACTTC. This chain connects TRBV11-2 to TRBJ2-7; D is ambiguous. Trimming removed 4 bases from V and 2 bases from J, with 6 bases in between. This CDR3 comprises 12 residues. In germline, CDR1 is SGHAT, CDR2 FQNNGV.

This clone has a single count. This rearrangement joins TRBV5-1 to TRBJ2-7; TRBD2 is a possible D gene (6 bases). The CDR3 spans 15 residues. V shed 2 bases and J shed 4 bases, with 16 bases lying between them. From germline, CDR1 is SGHRS and CDR2 YFSETQ. CDR3 nucleotide sequence: TGCGCCAGCAGCTTACAACTCGGGAGTTTGTACGAGCAGTACTTC. Its translation is CASSLQLGSLYEQYF.

The chain uses TRBV27 and TRBJ2-7; the match to TRBD2 covers 12 bases. Trimming at V came to 5 bases and at J to 0 bases, leaving 8 bases not matched to a gene. Germline CDR1 and CDR2: MNHEY and SMNVEV (reference sequence). The CDR3 sequence is 17 residues long. CDR3 DNA sequence: TGTGCCAGCAGTCGAGGACTAGCGGGAACCCTCTCCTACGAGCAGTACTTC. Protein sequence: CASSRGLAGTLSYEQYF.

The chain employs TRBV7-9 and TRBJ2-7; 7 bases are a match to TRBD2. The CDR3 is made up of 17 amino acids. CDR1 is SEHNR and CDR2 is FQNEAQ in the germline V gene (reference sequence). With V trimmed by 0 bases and J by 2 bases, 10 bases remained unmatched. The CDR3 DNA reads TGTGCCAGCAGCTTAGCGGTAAGGGAGGGGCCGACCTACGAGCAGTACTTC. Translated: CASSLAVREGPTYEQYF.